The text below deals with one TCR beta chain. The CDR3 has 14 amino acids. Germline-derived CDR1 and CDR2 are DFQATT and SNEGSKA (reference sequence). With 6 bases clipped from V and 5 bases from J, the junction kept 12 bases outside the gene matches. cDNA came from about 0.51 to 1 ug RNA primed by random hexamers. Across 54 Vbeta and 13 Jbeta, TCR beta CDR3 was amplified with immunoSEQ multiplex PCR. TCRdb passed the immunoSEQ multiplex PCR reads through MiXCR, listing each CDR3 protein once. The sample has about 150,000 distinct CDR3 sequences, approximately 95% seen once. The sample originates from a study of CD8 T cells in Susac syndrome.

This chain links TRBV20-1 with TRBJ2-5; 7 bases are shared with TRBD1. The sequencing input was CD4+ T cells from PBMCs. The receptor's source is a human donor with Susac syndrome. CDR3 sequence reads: CSAGWGQRSETQYF. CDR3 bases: TGCAGTGCCGGCTGGGGACAGAGAAGCGAGACCCAGTACTTC.